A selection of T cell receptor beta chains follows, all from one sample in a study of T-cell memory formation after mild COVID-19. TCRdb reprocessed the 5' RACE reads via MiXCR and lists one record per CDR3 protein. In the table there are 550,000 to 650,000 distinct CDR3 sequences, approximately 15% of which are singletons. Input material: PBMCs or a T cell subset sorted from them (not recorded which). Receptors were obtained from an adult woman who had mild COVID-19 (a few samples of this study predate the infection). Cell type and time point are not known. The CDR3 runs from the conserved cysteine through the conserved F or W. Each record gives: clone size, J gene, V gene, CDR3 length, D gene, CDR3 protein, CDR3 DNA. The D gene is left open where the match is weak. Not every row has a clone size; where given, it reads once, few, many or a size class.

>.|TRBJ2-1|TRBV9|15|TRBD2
CASSVSGKSYNEQFF
TGTGCCAGCAGCGTCAGCGGGAAGTCCTACAATGAGCAGTTCTTC
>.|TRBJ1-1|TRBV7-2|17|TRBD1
CASSLEGGSAGNTEAFF
TGTGCCAGCAGCTTAGAAGGGGGCTCGGCCGGGAACACTGAAGCTTTCTTT
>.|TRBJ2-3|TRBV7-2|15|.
CASSLAPDRTDTQYF
TGTGCCAGCAGCTTAGCACCGGACCGCACAGATACGCAGTATTTT
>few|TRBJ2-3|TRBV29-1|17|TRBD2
CSVALLAGGRRTDTQYF
TGCAGCGTTGCTCTCCTAGCGGGGGGGCGTCGCACAGATACGCAGTATTTT
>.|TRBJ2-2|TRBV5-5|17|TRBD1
CASSLVGQGAVVGELFF
TGTGCCAGCAGCTTGGTTGGACAGGGGGCAGTGGTCGGGGAGCTGTTTTTT
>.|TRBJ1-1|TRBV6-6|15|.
CASSTLPLGNTEAFF
TGTGCCAGCAGTACTCTCCCGTTGGGGAACACTGAAGCTTTCTTT
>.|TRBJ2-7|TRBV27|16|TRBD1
CASSFGTGGATNEQYF
TGTGCCAGCAGTTTTGGGACAGGGGGCGCAACGAACGAGCAGTACTTC
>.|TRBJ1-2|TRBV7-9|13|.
CASSSSGGDGYTF
TGTGCCAGCAGCTCTAGTGGGGGCGATGGCTACACCTTC
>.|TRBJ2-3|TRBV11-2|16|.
CASSHIAELSTDTQYF
TGTGCCAGCAGTCACATAGCGGAACTCAGCACAGATACGCAGTATTTT
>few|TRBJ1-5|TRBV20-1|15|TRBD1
CSAKAGGVSNQPQHF
TGCAGTGCTAAAGCAGGGGGTGTAAGCAATCAGCCCCAGCATTTT
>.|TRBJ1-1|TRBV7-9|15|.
CASSRETEMNTEAFF
TGTGCCAGCAGCCGGGAAACTGAAATGAACACTGAAGCTTTCTTT
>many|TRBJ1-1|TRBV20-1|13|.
CSAWEQTNTEAFF
TGCAGTGCCTGGGAACAGACAAACACTGAAGCTTTCTTT
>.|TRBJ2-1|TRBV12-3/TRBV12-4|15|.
CASSPPRDLYNEQFF
TGTGCCAGCAGTCCACCCCGGGACTTGTACAATGAGCAGTTCTTC
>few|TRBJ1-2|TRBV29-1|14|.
CSVDGGGFVDGYTF
TGCAGCGTTGATGGGGGGGGATTCGTGGATGGCTACACCTTC
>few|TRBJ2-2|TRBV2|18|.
CASSENPPGTGHTGELFF
TGTGCCAGCAGTGAAAATCCCCCCGGCACCGGTCACACCGGGGAGCTGTTTTTT
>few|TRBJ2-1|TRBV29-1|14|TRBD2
CSVEGTSGSNEQFF
TGCAGCGTTGAAGGGACTAGCGGGAGTAATGAGCAGTTCTTC
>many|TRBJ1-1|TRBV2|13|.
CASSEMSLFSAFF
TGTGCCAGCAGCGAGATGTCTCTATTTTCAGCTTTCTTT
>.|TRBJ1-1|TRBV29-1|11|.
CSVRETTEAFF
TGCAGCGTCCGAGAAACCACTGAAGCTTTCTTT
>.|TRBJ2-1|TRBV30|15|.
CAWSPDRGSYNEQFF
TGTGCCTGGAGTCCGGACAGAGGGTCGTACAATGAGCAGTTCTTC
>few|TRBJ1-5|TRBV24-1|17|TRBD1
CATSDPGQGISNQPQHF
TGTGCCACCAGTGACCCGGGACAGGGGATTAGCAATCAGCCCCAGCATTTT
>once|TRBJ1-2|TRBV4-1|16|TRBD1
CASSHHTDRVVAGYTF
TGCGCCAGCAGCCATCACACGGACAGGGTAGTAGCTGGCTACACCTTC
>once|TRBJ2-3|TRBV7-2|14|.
CASSQGPSSDTQYF
TGTGCCAGCAGTCAAGGACCGTCCTCCGATACGCAGTATTTT
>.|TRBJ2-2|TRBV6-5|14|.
CASRRGSNTGELFF
TGTGCCAGCAGGAGGGGGAGTAACACCGGGGAGCTGTTTTTT
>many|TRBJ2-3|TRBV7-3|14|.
CASSLDPLADTQYF
TGTGCCAGCAGCTTAGACCCCTTGGCAGATACGCAGTATTTT